The present T cell receptor beta chain was sequenced within a study of blood T cell repertoires in COVID-19. This CDR3 comprises 15 residues. Between the trimmed V and J ends, which lost 6 bases and 1 base, there was a span of 16 bases. CDR1 and CDR2 from the germline V gene are MDHEN and SYDVKM. Clones were sequenced by immunoSEQ multiplex PCR, and TCRdb holds only the in-frame ones, with some missing. The sample includes some 250,000 clones, 70% to 85% of them seen just once. The sample was PBMCs or T cells enriched from blood (not recorded which). The clonotype comes from a man in his forties or fifties who had recovered from COVID-19. The chain couples TRBV28 to TRBJ2-7, with D unclear. CDR3 DNA sequence: TGTGCCAGCAGCCCCCGACTTAGTCCTTCCTACGAGCAGTACTTC. As protein: CASSPRLSPSYEQYF.